Following are 32 T cell receptor beta chains from one sample sequenced in a study of blood T cell repertoires in COVID-19. Produced via immunoSEQ multiplex PCR; TCRdb's table is partial and in-frame only. The profile covers 200,000 to 300,000 clones, with 65% to 90% appearing a single time and approximately 5.1% taken by the ten largest. Sequenced material: peripheral blood. These receptors originate from a man aged 50 to 60 with COVID-19, enrolled during active disease.

The chain uses TRBV2 and TRBJ2-1; 10 positions agree with TRBD2. This CDR3 is 13 amino acids long. V dropped 1 base and J dropped 10; count of bases not matched to a gene: 1. Looked up from germline, CDR1 is SNHLY and CDR2 is FYNNEI. The CDR3 sequence is CASSEETSGEQFF. The CDR3 DNA follows: TGTGCCAGCAGTGAAGAGACTAGCGGGGAGCAGTTCTTC.

This sequence joins TRBV19 and TRBJ1-4; D is possibly TRBD1 (6 bases). Germline-derived CDR1 and CDR2 are LNHDA and SQIVND (reference sequence). This CDR3 region has 13 residues. Trimming pared 10 bases from V and 5 bases from J, leaving 14 bases between. In nucleotides, the CDR3 is TGTGCCACTCTAGGGGGAAGGAATGAAAAACTGTTTTTT. Translated, it gives CATLGGRNEKLFF.

This clone was seen a single time. The gene calls are TRBV6-1 and TRBJ2-5; D is unresolved. V lost 2 bases to trimming and J lost 7 bases, with 11 bases between them. CDR3 size: 13 residues. Germline V gene lookup returns CDR1 MNHNS and CDR2 SASEGT. The CDR3 bases are TGTGCCAGCAGTGAAACCTTGACGGGGACCCAGTACTTC. This sequence encodes CASSETLTGTQYF.

V is TRBV28 and J is TRBJ2-7; TRBD1 aligns across 8 bases. V gave up 7 bases and J gave up 2 bases; unmatched junction bases: 7. Germline assignment: CDR1 MDHEN and CDR2 SYDVKM. The CDR3 runs 14 residues. In DNA form, the CDR3 reads TGTGCCAGCACCGCCGGGACAGGTCCCTACGAGCAGTACTTC. Residues: CASTAGTGPYEQYF.

This chain links TRBV5-6 with TRBJ1-2, with D maybe TRBD1 (5 bases). Germline V CDR1 and CDR2: SGHDT, YYEEEE. The CDR3 has 14 amino acids. V lost 4 bases and J 4 bases, leaving 14 bases between the germline ends. The CDR3 nucleotides are TGTGCCAGCAGCCCGCCGTCCGGGGGCTATGGCTACACCTTC. It encodes CASSPPSGGYGYTF.

The chain employs TRBV12-3 or TRBV12-4 and TRBJ2-7; TRBD2 is a possible D gene (6 bases). There are 12 residues in the CDR3. Trimming removed 6 bases from V and 6 bases from J, with 12 bases in between. The CDR3 DNA reads TGTGCCAGCAGCCAACTAGCCGGCGAGCAGTACTTC. Translating gives CASSQLAGEQYF.

The chain joins TRBV2 to TRBJ1-2; TRBD1 agrees at 8 bases. The germline V gene encodes CDR1 SNHLY and CDR2 FYNNEI. Trimming removed 7 bases from V and 5 bases from J; junction bases left unmatched: 3. This CDR3 is built from 12 residues. CDR3 nucleotides: TGTGCCAGCACCGGGACAGGATATGGCTACACCTTC. Protein: CASTGTGYGYTF.

The rearrangement uses TRBV11-2 and TRBJ1-1; D unresolved. The CDR3 has 13 residues. The germline V gene has CDR1 SGHAT and CDR2 FQNNGV. V was clipped by 3 bases and J by 5 bases, with 10 bases between them. The CDR3 spells CASSLHTGTEAFF. The CDR3 DNA follows: TGTGCCAGCAGCTTGCACACCGGGACTGAAGCTTTCTTT.

This clone was found once. The V gene is TRBV25-1, the J gene TRBJ2-7, with TRBD1 matching 9 bases. CDR1 and CDR2 (germline): MGHDK, SYGVNS. There are 14 residues in the CDR3. Germline trimming cut 3 bases from V and 3 bases from J; bases unmatched to any gene: 3. Here the CDR3 reads CASSEPGQGYEQYF. The CDR3 nucleotides read TGTGCCAGCAGTGAGCCGGGACAGGGCTACGAGCAGTACTTC.

This clone has a handful of counts. The chain links TRBV27 to TRBJ1-1; tentatively, D is TRBD1 (5 bases). The V gene's germline CDR1 is MNHEY and CDR2 SMNVEV (reference sequence). V shed 2 bases and J shed 5 bases, with 12 bases lying between them. This CDR3 spans 14 amino acids. In nucleotides, the CDR3 is TGTGCCAGCAGTTTACTCACAGGTATAACTGAAGCTTTCTTT. Its protein product is CASSLLTGITEAFF.

The chain employs TRBV7-2 and TRBJ2-2; 10 bases fit TRBD1. J gave up 5 bases and V 2 bases, and 8 bases lay outside the gene matches. The CDR3 runs 17 residues. Germline CDR1 SGHTA, CDR2 FQGNSA. The CDR3 loop is CASSLFLRQGATGELFF. Written as DNA, the CDR3 is TGTGCCAGCAGCTTATTCCTGCGACAGGGGGCAACCGGGGAGCTGTTTTTT.

The rearrangement links TRBV7-9 to TRBJ1-2, with TRBD1 matching 10 bases. The germline gives CDR1 SEHNR, CDR2 FQNEAQ (reference sequence). This CDR3 has 16 residues. V lost 4 bases and J lost 7; bases outside the gene matches: 12. The CDR3 nucleotides read TGTGCCAGCAGCTACCGAGGGACAGGGGAAATAAGTGGCTACACCTTC. Protein sequence: CASSYRGTGEISGYTF.

The chain combines TRBV5-4 with TRBJ1-2, with 7 bases matching TRBD1. Germline loops: CDR1 SGHNT, CDR2 YYREEE (reference sequence). V shed 4 bases, J shed 8 bases, and the junction held 11 bases outside the gene matches. There are 14 residues in the CDR3. CDR3 sequence (DNA): TGTGCCAGCAGCCCGGGGACAGAACCTTCCGGCTACACCTTC. This codes for CASSPGTEPSGYTF.

The chain links TRBV9 to TRBJ1-1; TRBD1 aligns across 7 bases. Germline V lookup: CDR1 SGDLS, CDR2 YYNGEE. The ends lost 3 bases at V and 4 bases at J; junction bases unmatched: 3. The CDR3 covers 13 residues. This chain's CDR3 is CASSATGATEAFF. The CDR3 DNA reads as TGTGCCAGCAGCGCCACAGGGGCCACTGAAGCTTTCTTT.

The chain uses TRBV5-4 and TRBJ2-7; TRBD2 agrees at 14 bases. V was clipped by 5 bases and J by 0 bases; unmatched bases: 10. The germline V gene encodes CDR1 SGHNT and CDR2 YYREEE (reference sequence). The CDR3 is 18 residues long. CDR3 amino acids: CASSLGTSGGRSSYEQYF. The CDR3 DNA is TGTGCCAGCAGTTTAGGGACTAGCGGGGGCCGGAGCTCCTACGAGCAGTACTTC.

The rearrangement joins TRBV19 to TRBJ2-7; D unclear. With 3 bases removed from V and 2 bases from J, the gap between germline ends came to 11 bases. CDR3 length: 14 residues. Germline CDR1 reads LNHDA; CDR2 reads SQIVND (reference sequence). The CDR3 DNA sequence: TGTGCCAGTAGTATTCGGGTTAGCCCCTACGAGCAGTACTTC. Its protein is CASSIRVSPYEQYF.

The CDR3 spells CAWSVQGRSGGRPRNEQFF. CDR3 coding DNA: TGTGCCTGGAGTGTACAGGGAAGAAGCGGGGGTCGACCTAGGAATGAGCAGTTCTTC. V is TRBV30 and J is TRBJ2-1; 8 bases are shared with TRBD2. The germline V gene encodes CDR1 GTSNPN and CDR2 SVGIG (reference sequence). CDR3 size: 19 residues. V lost 0 bases to trimming and J lost 7 bases; unmatched junction nucleotides: 20.

This clone has just a few counts. The chain uses TRBV18 and TRBJ2-1, with 10 bases identical to TRBD2. V gave up 3 bases and J gave up 6 bases; unmatched junction bases: 8. The CDR3 totals 16 residues. The germline gives CDR1 KGHSH, CDR2 LQKENI. The CDR3 bases are TGTGCCAGCTCACCGGGACAGCCTAGCGGGGGCAATGAGCAGTTCTTC. Protein sequence: CASSPGQPSGGNEQFF.

This chain links TRBV12-3 or TRBV12-4 with TRBJ1-4; D gene ambiguous. The CDR3 runs to 13 residues. V was pared by 0 bases and J by 7 bases, with 6 bases between. The CDR3 sequence is CASSLAFGEKLFF. The CDR3 DNA follows: TGTGCCAGCAGTTTAGCGTTCGGTGAAAAACTGTTTTTT.

This CDR3 is CASSYPTSTSSYEQYF. CDR3 sequence (DNA): TGTGCCAGCAGTTACCCGACTAGCACGAGCTCCTACGAGCAGTACTTC. The J gene is TRBJ2-7, the V gene TRBV6-6; TRBD2 matches 7 bases. Germline loops: CDR1 MNHNY, CDR2 SVGAGI (reference sequence). CDR3 length: 16 residues. V was clipped by 2 bases and J by 0 bases; unmatched bases: 7.

The chain combines TRBV7-9 with TRBJ2-3, with 8 positions matching TRBD2. The CDR3 consists of 16 residues. V gave up 0 bases and J gave up 3 bases; unmatched junction bases: 5. Looked up from germline, CDR1 is SEHNR and CDR2 is FQNEAQ (reference sequence). The CDR3 DNA follows: TGTGCCAGCAGCTTAGCCGGCGGGGGGAGGACAGATACGCAGTATTTT. It yields the protein CASSLAGGGRTDTQYF.

The chain couples TRBV30 to TRBJ1-5, with 8 bases lining up with TRBD1. Trimming took 1 base from V and 4 from J; bases not matched to a gene: 6. Germline CDR1 is GTSNPN and CDR2 is SVGIG (reference sequence). The CDR3 consists of 15 residues. The CDR3 DNA follows: TGTGCCTGGAGTGCCTCAGGGGGCCTGAATCAGCCCCAGCATTTT. Translation gives CAWSASGGLNQPQHF. Using reference TRBV30 and TRBJ1-5 for the parts outside the CDR3, the full variable domain is SQTIHQWPATLVQPVGSPLSLECTVEGTSNPNLYWYRQAAGRGLQLLFYSVGIGQISSEVPQNLSASRPQDRQFILSSKKLLLSDSGFYLCAWSASGGLNQPQHFGDGTRLSIL.

The V call is TRBV6-2 or TRBV6-3, the J call TRBJ1-6; D is possibly TRBD1 (5 bases). The CDR3 contains 15 residues. The germline CDR1 and CDR2 sequences are MNHEY and SVGEGT. V dropped 2 bases and J dropped 5 bases, with 10 bases sitting between them. The CDR3 DNA reads TGTGCCAGCAGTTACGTGGGGCGGAATAATTCACCCCTCCACTTT. As protein: CASSYVGRNNSPLHF.

The gene calls are TRBV5-4 and TRBJ2-1; 9 bases match TRBD1. Germline V lookup: CDR1 SGHNT, CDR2 YYREEE (reference sequence). This CDR3 region has 16 residues. The trim removed 0 bases at V and 4 bases at J, leaving 5 bases unmatched. CDR3 sequence: CASSLAPGQGYNEQFF. For the CDR3, the DNA is TGTGCCAGCAGCTTGGCCCCGGGACAGGGATACAATGAGCAGTTCTTC.

This chain connects TRBV9 to TRBJ2-3; 7 bases line up with TRBD1. V lost 1 base and J lost 2; bases outside the gene matches: 4. Germline CDR1 and CDR2: SGDLS and YYNGEE. The CDR3 contains 15 residues. The CDR3 loop reads CASSVTDRATDTQYF. CDR3 in DNA: TGTGCCAGCAGCGTAACCGACAGGGCCACAGATACGCAGTATTTT. Variable domain in full (rest from reference TRBV9 and TRBJ2-3): DSGVTQTPKHLITATGQRVTLRCSPRSGDLSVYWYQQSLDQGLQFLIQYYNGEERAKGNILERFSAQQFPDLHSELNLSSLELGDSALYFCASSVTDRATDTQYFGPGTRLTVL.

The chain couples TRBV12-3 or TRBV12-4 to TRBJ2-3; 7 nucleotides match TRBD1. The CDR3 consists of 13 residues. V lost 6 bases and J lost 12; bases outside the gene matches: 12. The CDR3 here is CASSPGGPGGQYF. The DNA for the CDR3 is TGTGCCAGCAGCCCCGGAGGTCCAGGGGGACAGTATTTT.

The chain employs TRBV7-2 and TRBJ1-1, with TRBD1 identical over 9 bases. Germline assignment: CDR1 SGHTA and CDR2 FQGNSA. Trimming cost V 6 bases and J 3 bases; bases outside gene matches: 8. The length of the CDR3 is 15 residues. CDR3 protein: CASSHGDRAYTEAFF. The DNA of the CDR3 is TGTGCCAGCAGTCATGGGGACAGGGCCTACACTGAAGCTTTCTTT.

The J gene is TRBJ1-1, the V gene TRBV5-1, with 8 bases fitting TRBD1. CDR3 length: 14 residues. V was clipped by 4 bases and J by 2 bases; unmatched bases: 4. CDR1 is SGHRS and CDR2 is YFSETQ in the germline V gene. CDR3 in amino acids: CASSPGQGNTEAFF. The CDR3 nucleotides read TGCGCCAGCAGCCCAGGACAGGGCAACACTGAAGCTTTCTTT.

The genes are TRBV19 and TRBJ1-2; 9 bases align to TRBD1. CDR3 length equals 16 residues. The germline V gene encodes CDR1 LNHDA and CDR2 SQIVND (reference sequence). J gave up 2 bases and V 5 bases, and 9 bases lay outside the gene matches. The CDR3 loop is CASSPPAGTGNYGYTF. In nucleotides, the CDR3 is TGTGCCAGTAGTCCCCCCGCCGGGACAGGGAACTATGGCTACACCTTC. The variable domain in full, completed from reference TRBV19 and TRBJ1-2, reads DGGITQSPKYLFRKEGQNVTLSCEQNLNHDAMYWYRQDPGQGLRLIYYSQIVNDFQKGDIAEGYSVSREKKESFPLTVTSAQKNPTAFYLCASSPPAGTGNYGYTFGSGTRLTVV.

This clone was detected a few times. This chain joins TRBV7-2 and TRBJ1-1, with D hard to call. This CDR3 spans 14 amino acids. V lost 5 bases and J 0 bases, leaving 10 bases between the germline ends. Germline lookup yields CDR1 SGHTA and CDR2 FQGNSA. CDR3 nucleotides: TGTGCCAGCAGCCTCTCGGGGATGAACACTGAAGCTTTCTTT. Its translation is CASSLSGMNTEAFF.

This clone has only a few counts. The rearrangement links TRBV21-1 to TRBJ2-3; TRBD2 is taken as the D call from the table, unchecked against the DNA. TRBV21-1 is designated a pseudogene. This CDR3 comprises 18 residues. CDR3 DNA sequence: TGTGCCAGCAGCAAAGGCCCAGCGGGGGGGTTAGTGGTGGATACGCAGTATTTT. It translates to CASSKGPAGGLVVDTQYF.

V usage is TRBV6-1 and J usage is TRBJ2-2; tentatively, D is TRBD1 (6 bases). The CDR3 runs 16 residues. The germline CDR1 and CDR2 sequences are MNHNS and SASEGT. V was trimmed by 4 bases and J by 3 bases, leaving 15 bases between them. The DNA for the CDR3 is TGTGCCAGCAGTGTCCCGAAGGGGGATTACACCGGGGAGCTGTTTTTT. It encodes CASSVPKGDYTGELFF.